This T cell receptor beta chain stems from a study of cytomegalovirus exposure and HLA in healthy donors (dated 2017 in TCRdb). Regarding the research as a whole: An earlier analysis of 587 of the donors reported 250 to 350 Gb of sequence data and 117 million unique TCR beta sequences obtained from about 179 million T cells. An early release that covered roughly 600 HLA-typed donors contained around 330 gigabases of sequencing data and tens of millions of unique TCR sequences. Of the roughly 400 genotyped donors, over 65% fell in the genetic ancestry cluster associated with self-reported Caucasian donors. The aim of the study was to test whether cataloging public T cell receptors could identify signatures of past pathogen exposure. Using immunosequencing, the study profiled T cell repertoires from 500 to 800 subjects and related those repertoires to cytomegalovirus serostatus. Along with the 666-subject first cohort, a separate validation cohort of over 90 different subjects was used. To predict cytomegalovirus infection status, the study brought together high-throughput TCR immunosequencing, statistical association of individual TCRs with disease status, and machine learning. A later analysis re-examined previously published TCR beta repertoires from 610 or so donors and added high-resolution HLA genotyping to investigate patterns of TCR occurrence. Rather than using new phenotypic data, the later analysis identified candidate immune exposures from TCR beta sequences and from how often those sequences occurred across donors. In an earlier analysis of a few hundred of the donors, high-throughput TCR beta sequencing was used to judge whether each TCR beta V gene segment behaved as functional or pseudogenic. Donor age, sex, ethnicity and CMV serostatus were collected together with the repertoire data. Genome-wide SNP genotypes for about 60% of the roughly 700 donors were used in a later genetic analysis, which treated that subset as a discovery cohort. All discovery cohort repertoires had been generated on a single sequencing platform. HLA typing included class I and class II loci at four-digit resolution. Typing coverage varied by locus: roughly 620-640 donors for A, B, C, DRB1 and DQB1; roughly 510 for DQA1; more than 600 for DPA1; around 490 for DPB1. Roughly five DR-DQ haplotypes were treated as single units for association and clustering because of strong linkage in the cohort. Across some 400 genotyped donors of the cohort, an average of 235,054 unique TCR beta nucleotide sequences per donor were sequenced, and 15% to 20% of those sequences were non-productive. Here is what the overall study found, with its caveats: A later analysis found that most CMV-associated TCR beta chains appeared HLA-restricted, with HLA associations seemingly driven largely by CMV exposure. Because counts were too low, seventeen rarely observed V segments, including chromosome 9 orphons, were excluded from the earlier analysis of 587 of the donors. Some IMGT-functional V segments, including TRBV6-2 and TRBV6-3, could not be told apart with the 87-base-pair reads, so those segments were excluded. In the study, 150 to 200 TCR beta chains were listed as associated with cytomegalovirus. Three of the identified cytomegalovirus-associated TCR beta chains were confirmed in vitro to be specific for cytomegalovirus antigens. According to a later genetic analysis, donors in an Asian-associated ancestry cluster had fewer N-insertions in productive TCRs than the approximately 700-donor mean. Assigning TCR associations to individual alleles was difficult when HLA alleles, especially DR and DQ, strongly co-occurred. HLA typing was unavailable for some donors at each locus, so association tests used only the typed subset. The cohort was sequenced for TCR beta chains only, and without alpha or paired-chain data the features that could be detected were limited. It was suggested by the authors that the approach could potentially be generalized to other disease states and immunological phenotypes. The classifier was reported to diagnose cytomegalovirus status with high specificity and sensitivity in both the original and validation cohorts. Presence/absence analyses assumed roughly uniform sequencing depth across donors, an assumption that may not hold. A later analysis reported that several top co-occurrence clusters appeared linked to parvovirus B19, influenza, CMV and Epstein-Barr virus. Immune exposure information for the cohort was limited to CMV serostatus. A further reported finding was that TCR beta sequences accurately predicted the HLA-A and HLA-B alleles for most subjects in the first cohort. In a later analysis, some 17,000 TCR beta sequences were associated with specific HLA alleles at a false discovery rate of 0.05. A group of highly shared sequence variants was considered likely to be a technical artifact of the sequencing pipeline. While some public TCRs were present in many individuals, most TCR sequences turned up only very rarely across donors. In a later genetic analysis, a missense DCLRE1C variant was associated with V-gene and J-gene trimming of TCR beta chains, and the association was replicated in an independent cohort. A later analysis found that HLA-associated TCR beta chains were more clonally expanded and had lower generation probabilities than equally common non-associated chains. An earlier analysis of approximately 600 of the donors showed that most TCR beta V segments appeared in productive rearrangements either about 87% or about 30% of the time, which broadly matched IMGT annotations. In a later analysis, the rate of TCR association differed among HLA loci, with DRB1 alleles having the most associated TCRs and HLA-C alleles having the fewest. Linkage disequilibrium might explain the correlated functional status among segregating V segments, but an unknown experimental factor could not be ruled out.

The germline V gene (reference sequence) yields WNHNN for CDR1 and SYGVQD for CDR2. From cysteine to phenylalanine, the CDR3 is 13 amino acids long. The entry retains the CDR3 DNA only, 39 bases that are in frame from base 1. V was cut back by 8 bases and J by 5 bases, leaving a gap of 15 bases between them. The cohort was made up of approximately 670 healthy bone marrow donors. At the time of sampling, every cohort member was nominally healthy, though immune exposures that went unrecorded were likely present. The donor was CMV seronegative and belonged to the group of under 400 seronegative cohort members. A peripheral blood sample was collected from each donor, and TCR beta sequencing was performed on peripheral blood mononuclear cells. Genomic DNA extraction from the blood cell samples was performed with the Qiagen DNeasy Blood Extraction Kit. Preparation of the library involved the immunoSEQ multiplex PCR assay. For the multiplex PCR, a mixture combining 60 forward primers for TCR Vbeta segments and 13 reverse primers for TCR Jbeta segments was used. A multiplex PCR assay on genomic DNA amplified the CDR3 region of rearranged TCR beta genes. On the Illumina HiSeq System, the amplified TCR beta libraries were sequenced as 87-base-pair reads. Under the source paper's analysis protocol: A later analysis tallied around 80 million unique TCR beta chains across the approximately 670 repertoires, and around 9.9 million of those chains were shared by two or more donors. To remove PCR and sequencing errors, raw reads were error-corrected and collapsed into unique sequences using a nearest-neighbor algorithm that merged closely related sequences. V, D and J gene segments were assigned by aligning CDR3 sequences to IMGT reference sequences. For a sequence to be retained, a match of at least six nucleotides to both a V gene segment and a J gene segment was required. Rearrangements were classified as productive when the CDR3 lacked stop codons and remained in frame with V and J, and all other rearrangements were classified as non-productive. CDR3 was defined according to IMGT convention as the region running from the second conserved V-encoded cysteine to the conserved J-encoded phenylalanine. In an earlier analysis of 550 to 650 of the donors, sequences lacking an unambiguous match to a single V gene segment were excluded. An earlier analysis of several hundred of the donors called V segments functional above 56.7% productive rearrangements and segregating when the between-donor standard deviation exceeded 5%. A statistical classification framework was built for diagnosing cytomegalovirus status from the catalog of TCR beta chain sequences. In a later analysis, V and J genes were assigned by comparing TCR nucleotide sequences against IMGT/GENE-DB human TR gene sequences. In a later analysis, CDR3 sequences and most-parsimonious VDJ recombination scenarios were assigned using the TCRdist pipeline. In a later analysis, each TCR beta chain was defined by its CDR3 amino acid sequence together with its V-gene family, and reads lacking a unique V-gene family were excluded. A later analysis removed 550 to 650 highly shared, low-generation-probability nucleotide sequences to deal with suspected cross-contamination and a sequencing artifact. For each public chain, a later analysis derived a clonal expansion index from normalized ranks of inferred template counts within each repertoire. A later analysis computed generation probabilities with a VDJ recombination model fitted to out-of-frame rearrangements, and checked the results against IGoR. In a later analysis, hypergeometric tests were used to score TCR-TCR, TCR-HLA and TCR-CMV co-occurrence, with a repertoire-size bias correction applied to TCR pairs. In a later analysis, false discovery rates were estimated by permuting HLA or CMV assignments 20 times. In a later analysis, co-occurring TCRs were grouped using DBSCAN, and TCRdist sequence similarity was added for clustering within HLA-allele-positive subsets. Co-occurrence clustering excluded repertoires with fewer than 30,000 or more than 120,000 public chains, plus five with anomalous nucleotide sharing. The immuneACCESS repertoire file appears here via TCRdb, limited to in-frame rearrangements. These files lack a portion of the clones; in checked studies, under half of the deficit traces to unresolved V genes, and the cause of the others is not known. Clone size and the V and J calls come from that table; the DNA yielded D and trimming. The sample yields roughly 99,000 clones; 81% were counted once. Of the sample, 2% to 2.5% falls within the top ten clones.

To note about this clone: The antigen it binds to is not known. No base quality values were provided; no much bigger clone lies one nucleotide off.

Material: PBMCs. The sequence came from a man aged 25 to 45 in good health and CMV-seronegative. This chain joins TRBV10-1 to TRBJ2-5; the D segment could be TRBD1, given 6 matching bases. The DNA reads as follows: TGCGCCAGCGCTGTGGGGGCCGGGGAGACCCAGTACTTC. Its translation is CASAVGAGETQYF.